These 18 T cell receptor beta chains came from one sample sequenced in a study of OX40 agonist ivuxolimab in advanced cancers. Produced via immunoSEQ multiplex PCR; TCRdb's table is partial and in-frame only. The sample shows tens of thousands of clones, approximately 80% of them seen only once. The sequencing here drew on CD4+ or CD8+ T cells sorted from blood, taken in a trial of the OX40 agonist ivuxolimab. Receptor source: an adult with an advanced solid tumor such as melanoma, head and neck, liver or kidney cancer.

This clone appeared a few times. The V call is TRBV9, the J call TRBJ2-3; the match to TRBD2 covers 12 bases. Germline V gene sequence: CDR1 SGDLS, CDR2 YYNGEE. The CDR3 length is 16 residues. V shed 3 bases, J shed 4 bases, and the junction held 6 bases outside the gene matches. This CDR3 is CASSASSGGAADTQYF. The CDR3 nucleotides read TGTGCCAGCAGCGCCTCTAGCGGGGGGGCGGCAGATACGCAGTATTTT.

A note on this clone: Other DNA sequences in this specimen translate into the identical CDR3. V usage is TRBV5-1 and J usage is TRBJ2-1; TRBD2 agrees at 8 bases. The CDR3 covers 14 residues. The germline V gene has CDR1 SGHRS and CDR2 YFSETQ. V lost 5 bases and J lost 8; bases outside the gene matches: 9. The CDR3 DNA reads TGCGCCAGCAGATGGACCAGCGGGAGTGATGAGCAGTTCTTC. It specifies CASRWTSGSDEQFF.

The chain joins TRBV29-1 to TRBJ1-1, with TRBD1 matching 8 bases. This CDR3 spans 15 amino acids. Unmatched junction bases numbered 13, after V lost 3 bases and J lost 7 bases. Germline values: CDR1 SQVTM, CDR2 ANQGSEA. The CDR3 coding sequence is TGCAGCGTTGATGGCCAGGGGGCTACCTCGGGTGAAGCTTTCTTT. It is translated as CSVDGQGATSGEAFF.

DNA of the CDR3: TGTGCCAGCAGCGTAGGGGTTCGGGCAGTTGAAGCTTTCTTT. Protein product: CASSVGVRAVEAFF. The rearrangement links TRBV9 to TRBJ1-1, with D hard to call. Germline CDR1 reads SGDLS; CDR2 reads YYNGEE. Between the trimmed V and J ends, which lost 0 bases and 7 bases, there was a span of 13 bases. The CDR3 has 14 residues. The full variable domain, with the rest looked up from reference TRBV9 and TRBJ1-1, is DSGVTQTPKHLITATGQRVTLRCSPRSGDLSVYWYQQSLDQGLQFLIQYYNGEERAKGNILERFSAQQFPDLHSELNLSSLELGDSALYFCASSVGVRAVEAFFGQGTRLTVV.

The chain uses TRBV4-3 and TRBJ2-1; the D gene is possibly TRBD1 (5 bases). The germline V and J ends were trimmed by 4 bases and 0 bases, with 10 bases remaining between them. Germline V gene lookup returns CDR1 LGHNA and CDR2 YSLEER. The CDR3 covers 15 residues. CDR3 nucleotide sequence: TGCGCCAGCAGCCTTCGACAGAGCTCCTACAATGAGCAGTTCTTC. Translated: CASSLRQSSYNEQFF.

V usage is TRBV2 and J usage is TRBJ2-7; D is unresolved. The CDR3 has 14 amino acids. V was shortened by 8 bases and J by 0 bases, with 14 bases between the two germline ends. CDR1 and CDR2 from the germline V gene are SNHLY and FYNNEI. The CDR3 DNA sequence: TGTGCCAGCCGACTCCCCCAGCCCTCCTACGAGCAGTACTTC. Its translation: CASRLPQPSYEQYF.

The chain links TRBV5-5 to TRBJ2-5; D call uncertain. The assigned J gene may be wrong: the sequence end matches TRBJ2-7 better. Germline V lookup: CDR1 SGHKS, CDR2 YYEKEE (reference sequence). The CDR3 runs 14 residues. The CDR3 region has the DNA TGTGCCAGCAGCCCGGGTGAACCGCCCTACGAGCAGTACTTC. Amino acids: CASSPGEPPYEQYF.

The rearrangement links TRBV6-1 to TRBJ2-7; D unclear. V lost 3 bases to trimming and J lost 1 base, with 1 base between them. CDR1 is MNHNS, CDR2 SASEGT, per germline. The CDR3 runs 11 residues. Here the CDR3 DNA reads TGTGCCAGCAGTGATTCCTACGAGCAGTACTTC. This gives the protein CASSDSYEQYF.

This chain connects TRBV6-5 to TRBJ1-2; possible D gene TRBD1, 5 bases. CDR3 length: 15 amino acids. Germline values: CDR1 MNHEY, CDR2 SVGAGI. Trimming took off 6 bases at V and 6 bases at J, with 20 bases between the two ends. The CDR3 sequence is CASRPRQITFDGYTF. Here the CDR3 DNA reads TGTGCCAGCAGACCCAGACAGATAACCTTCGATGGCTACACCTTC.

The chain is built from TRBV7-3 and TRBJ2-1, with 8 bases identical to TRBD1. V gave up 8 bases and J gave up 4 bases; unmatched junction bases: 10. The CDR3 covers 15 residues. Germline V gene lookup returns CDR1 SGHTA and CDR2 FQGTGA. CDR3 coding DNA: TGTGCCAGCGCCCCGGCGGACAGGGAGTACAATGAGCAGTTCTTC. Protein: CASAPADREYNEQFF.

This chain uses TRBV5-6 with TRBJ2-1; TRBD1 is a possible D gene (6 bases). With 0 bases removed from V and 8 bases from J, the gap between germline ends came to 12 bases. Per germline, CDR1 SGHDT and CDR2 YYEEEE. CDR3 size: 14 residues. CDR3 region: CASSLGQAIHEQFF. The CDR3 DNA is TGTGCCAGCAGCTTGGGACAGGCTATCCATGAGCAGTTCTTC.

The chain employs TRBV2 and TRBJ1-3; D uncertain. V shed 3 bases and J shed 0 bases, with 12 bases lying between them. In germline, CDR1 is SNHLY, CDR2 FYNNEI. The CDR3 covers 16 residues. The CDR3 region is CASSDPAVSSGNTIYF. In DNA form, the CDR3 reads TGTGCCAGCAGTGATCCGGCGGTGAGCTCTGGAAACACCATATATTTT.

The chain employs TRBV5-6 and TRBJ2-5, with 9 bases identical to TRBD2. Germline values: CDR1 SGHDT, CDR2 YYEEEE. The CDR3 totals 16 residues. V lost 4 bases to trimming and J lost 7 bases; unmatched junction nucleotides: 14. The CDR3 DNA follows: TGTGCCAGCAGCCTGAATATGAGGGGGCGGGAGGGGACCCAGTACTTC. Translation: CASSLNMRGREGTQYF.

The chain joins TRBV5-1 to TRBJ2-1; no clear D gene. This CDR3 spans 11 amino acids. From germline, CDR1 is SGHRS and CDR2 YFSETQ. The V end lost 3 bases, the J end lost 9 bases, and 7 bases lay between the germline ends. The CDR3: CASSSSREQFF. The CDR3 coding sequence is TGCGCCAGCAGCTCTTCACGTGAGCAGTTCTTC.

The chain joins TRBV7-9 to TRBJ1-5, with D perhaps matching TRBD1 (5 bases). This CDR3 has 14 amino acids. The germline gives CDR1 SEHNR, CDR2 FQNEAQ (reference sequence). Trimming shortened V by 5 bases and J by 3 bases, and 11 bases separated the two germline ends. The CDR3 region is CASSVKGSNQPQHF. CDR3 DNA: TGTGCCAGCAGCGTTAAGGGGTCCAATCAGCCCCAGCATTTT.

CDR3 sequence: CASSLDLAGGNNEQFF. The CDR3 DNA reads TGTGCCAGCAGCTTAGACCTAGCGGGAGGGAACAATGAGCAGTTCTTC. This chain uses TRBV7-8 with TRBJ2-1, with 12 bases lining up with TRBD2. The CDR3 is made up of 16 amino acids. V shed 1 base, J shed 5 bases, and the junction held 3 bases outside the gene matches. The V gene's germline CDR1 is SGHVS and CDR2 FQNEAQ.

The chain carries TRBV15 and TRBJ2-3; TRBD2 aligns across 13 bases. The CDR3 covers 16 residues. V gave up 0 bases and J gave up 4 bases; unmatched junction bases: 1. The germline CDR1 and CDR2 sequences are LNHNV and YYDKDF (reference sequence). The CDR3, as DNA: TGTGCCACCAGCAGAGATGGGACTAGCGGGGCAGATACGCAGTATTTT. Amino acid sequence: CATSRDGTSGADTQYF.

This sequence joins TRBV2 and TRBJ2-7; D is perhaps TRBD1 (7 bases). Trimming removed 3 bases from V and 4 bases from J, with 13 bases in between. The germline V gene has CDR1 SNHLY and CDR2 FYNNEI. The CDR3 has 14 amino acids. This chain's CDR3 is CASSEVQGGYEQYF. For the CDR3, the DNA is TGTGCCAGCAGTGAGGTCCAGGGGGGATACGAGCAGTACTTC.